What follows describes a single T cell receptor beta chain. These data belong to a study of blood T cell repertoires in COVID-19. CDR1 is SGDLS and CDR2 is YYNGEE in the germline V gene. The CDR3 runs 17 residues. The V gene end was trimmed by 3 bases and the J gene end by 2 bases; junction bases not matched to a gene: 5. Profiling relied on immunoSEQ multiplex PCR, and the TCRdb table lists in-frame clones only, not all of them. The repertoire holds roughly 250,000 clones, with over 75% as singletons. This chain links TRBV9 with TRBJ2-7; 16 bases line up with TRBD2. This sequence was found in a human donor in a cohort sampled during active COVID-19. The sequencing sample was made of peripheral blood. The CDR3: CASSEGTSGGGPYEQYF. CDR3 nucleotides: TGTGCCAGCAGCGAAGGGACTAGCGGGGGGGGACCCTACGAGCAGTACTTC.